This T cell receptor (beta chain) was sequenced during a study of CD8 T cells in ankylosing spondylitis. A note on this clonotype: Its antigen is currently unknown.

TCRdb processed the 5' RACE reads anew with MiXCR; each CDR3 protein has one entry. The sample holds some 840,000 distinct CDR3 sequences, about an eighth seen once. Per germline, CDR1 SGDLS and CDR2 YYNGEE. V trimming: 2 bases; J trimming: 7 bases; junction bases outside the gene matches: 6. The length of the CDR3 is 15 residues. Study-level results: A TCR beta motif made of 7 to 9 highly homologous variants seemed typical of ankylosing spondylitis blood.

The clonotype was recovered from a male donor with ankylosing spondylitis. Sample: blood, either unsorted or a sorted T cell fraction (not recorded which). This chain joins TRBV9 and TRBJ2-1; 10 bases match TRBD2. Here the CDR3 DNA reads TGTGCCAGCAGCGTCGGACTAGCGGTGACTAATGAGCAGTTCTTC. It translates to CASSVGLAVTNEQFF.